Sequencing of this TCR beta chain was carried out in a study of vaccination and CD4 T cells after COVID-19. Whole-study findings and limits: The authors identified 304 of 307 vaccine-specific clones in convalescent patients as spike mono-reactive.

There are 14 residues in the CDR3. CDR1 and CDR2 (germline): DFQATT, SNEGSKA (reference sequence). Trimming pared 5 bases from V and 6 bases from J, leaving 18 bases between. The Oncomine TCR Beta short-read assay was applied to DNA of cultured CD4+ T cells. TCRdb independently ran MiXCR on the PCR reads; one entry per CDR3 protein. The sample gives some 13,000 distinct CDR3 sequences, approximately 35% of which show up once; 12% is in the top ten. Sample treatment: roughly ten-day PBMC culture with coronavirus spike peptide pools or control peptides (ViraFEST assay). Per well, fewer than 2.5 million PBMCs were cultured in the presence of around 9.4 IU/ml IL-2 and approximately 10 ug/ml peptide pools. This clonotype was seen a few times. Its antigen is currently unknown.

Sequenced sample: CD4+ T cells from blood, cultured in vitro. The rearrangement links TRBV20-1 to TRBJ2-3; maybe TRBD2 (6 bases). The sequence came from a human donor who had recovered from COVID-19. CDR3: CSARGMGEVDTQYF. The CDR3 nucleotides are TGCAGTGCTCGGGGTATGGGGGAGGTGGATACGCAGTATTTT.